This TCR beta chain was obtained from a study of tumor-infiltrating lymphocytes in localized non-small cell lung cancer (dated by TCRdb to about 2021). Background for the entire study: The cohort included patients whose samples were collected after neoadjuvant chemotherapy, as well as both smokers and never-smokers and several histologies. Flow cytometry, multiplex immunofluorescence, RNA-seq, exome sequencing and proteomics were applied to the same patients as TCR sequencing, which was one of several integrated assays. The overall ICON cohort was composed of over a hundred surgical patients with localized non-small cell lung cancer whose tumors were resected. From each patient came resected tumor tissue plus uninvolved lung tissue from that same patient, and the uninvolved lung tissue was described as non-adjacent to the tumor. A total of under 65 patients were part of the paired comparison of immunoSEQ T-cell fraction between tumor and uninvolved lung.

The paper's findings and limits, for the study overall: Recurrence-free survival showed no association with tumor T-cell fraction from TCR sequencing (p = 0.61). Higher T cell infiltration in tumors than in uninvolved lung tissue was supported by TCRbeta sequencing, consistent with immunofluorescence CD3 counts. TCR-derived T-cell fraction did not differ between the flow cytometry-defined immunotypes IM1 (good prognosis) and IM2 (poor prognosis). Assay coverage varied across patients depending on available tissue quantity, so only a subset of the cohort had TCR sequencing. Because different assays used different pieces of the same tissue, intratumor heterogeneity could not be separated from technical variation.

The immunoSEQ assay used for TCR sequencing gave the T-cell fraction in both tumor and uninvolved lung tissue. The authors' analysis ran thus. In the survival analysis, patients were divided into a high T-cell fraction group (upper tertile) and a low T-cell fraction group (lower two tertiles), and the two groups were compared using a log-rank test. Paired tumor versus uninvolved lung differences in T-cell fraction were tested with a signed-rank test. TCRdb took this table from immuneACCESS and kept in-frame rearrangements with V and J called. Such tables lack part of the clones; where checked against another copy, unresolved V genes explain under half of the gap, and the rest is unexplained. V, J and clone size were drawn from that table, and D and trimming were deduced from the DNA. This sample is represented by about 13,000 clones; less than 85% of them were singletons. Clones ranked in the top ten supply approximately 12% of the sample.

Cut back by 7 bases and 4 bases, the V and J ends lie 11 bases apart. As encoded in the germline V gene, CDR1 is SQVTM while CDR2 is ANQGSEA. The CDR3 sequence holds 12 residues, the cysteine and phenylalanine included. Only the CDR3 DNA is retained, 36 bases long and in frame from the first base. ICON enrollment began in April 2016, and the last patient was enrolled in September 2018. In a subcohort of 76 patients, fresh tumor and matched uninvolved tissue were collected for in-depth immune analyses, with TCR sequencing among those analyses. DNA for TCR sequencing was isolated from bulk tissue, and no cell sorting was done. Note on this clone: Its antigen target is currently unknown. No much larger clone is present one base from it, and per-base qualities are unavailable.

The chain joins TRBV29-1 to TRBJ1-3; the D gene is unclear. The sample was lung tumor tissue. The sequence came from a human donor with non-small cell lung cancer. Read as DNA, the sequence is TGCAGCGCTCGACGGGCAGGAAACACCATATATTTT. Protein translation: CSARRAGNTIYF. Here the CDR3 is joined to the reference TRBV29-1 and TRBJ1-3 genes, and the full variable domain is: SAVISQKPSRDICQRGTSLTIQCQVDSQVTMMFWYRQQPGQSLTLIATANQGSEATYESGFVIDKFPISRPNLTFSTLTVSNMSPEDSSIYLCSARRAGNTIYFGEGSWLTVV.